This TCR beta chain was obtained from a study of blood T cell repertoires in COVID-19. Study overall: The study drew acute and convalescent COVID-19 samples from the United States, Italy and Spain. Sources were T cells, B-cell-depleted T cells, or PBMCs; the material itself was cDNA or gDNA.

Germline CDR1 reads SGHKS; CDR2 reads YYEKEE (reference sequence). V lost 4 bases to trimming and J lost 12 bases, with 17 bases between them. This CDR3 spans 12 amino acids. Original processing notes: Amplification from reference gene primers served as the basis for estimated nucleated cell counts. Some clones are missing from TCRdb's copy, which holds only in-frame ones; the method was immunoSEQ multiplex PCR. The DNA was the basis for D and trimming; V, J and clone size are from that table. The sample shows under 200,000 clones, 70% to 90% of them seen only once. The genes are TRBV5-5 and TRBJ2-7; D possibly corresponds to TRBD2 (6 bases). The source is a man aged 35-49 years with active or convalescent COVID-19. The sequenced material came from peripheral blood. The CDR3 loop is CASSPMRLEGYF. The CDR3 DNA follows: TGTGCCAGCAGCCCCATGCGTTTGGAGGGGTACTTC.